Following are 29 T cell receptor beta chains from one sample sequenced in a study of blood T cell repertoires in COVID-19. Libraries were prepared by immunoSEQ multiplex PCR; TCRdb keeps only in-frame clonotypes and omits some of them. The data show about 58,000 clones, around 81% seen once. The sequencing input was peripheral blood. Receptors were obtained from a man older than 75 with COVID-19, enrolled during active disease.

The genes are TRBV2 and TRBJ1-4, with a weak D call TRBD1 (5 bases). The ends were cut back, 3 bases at V and 3 bases at J, with 14 bases in the middle. The CDR3 consists of 16 residues. Germline-derived CDR1 and CDR2 are SNHLY and FYNNEI. CDR3 sequence reads: CASSEIRGSANEKLFF. CDR3 DNA: TGTGCCAGCAGTGAGATTAGGGGCAGCGCTAATGAAAAACTGTTTTTT.

The CDR3 sequence: CASNRQGAEKLFF. The CDR3 nucleotides are TGTGCCAGCAATAGGCAAGGGGCTGAAAAACTGTTTTTT. The chain uses TRBV7-9 and TRBJ1-4, with TRBD1 as a possible D gene (5 bases). The germline gives CDR1 SEHNR, CDR2 FQNEAQ (reference sequence). The CDR3 spans 13 residues. V lost 7 bases to trimming and J lost 7 bases, with 13 bases between them.

The chain carries TRBV7-2 and TRBJ1-2, with D hard to call. Germline-derived CDR1 and CDR2 are SGHTA and FQGNSA. V was cut by 6 bases and J by 11 bases, with 16 bases left in between. The CDR3 has 12 residues. The CDR3 coding sequence is TGTGCCAGCAGTTTAACGTCGGAGGCTTACACCTTC. Encoded protein: CASSLTSEAYTF.

This chain links TRBV7-2 with TRBJ1-3; 7 bases agree with TRBD1. The CDR3 is 15 amino acids. The junction had 4 bases not matched to a gene; V was cut back by 3 bases and J by 2 bases. The V gene's germline CDR1 is SGHTA and CDR2 FQGNSA. The DNA for the CDR3 is TGTGCCAGCAGCTTGACAGGGTCCCCTGGAAACACCATATATTTT. It encodes CASSLTGSPGNTIYF.

This clone was seen once. This sequence joins TRBV5-5 and TRBJ2-7, with unresolved D. CDR1 is SGHKS, CDR2 YYEKEE, per germline (reference sequence). With 1 base removed from V and 2 bases from J, the gap between germline ends came to 4 bases. The CDR3 sequence is 12 residues long. CDR3 sequence: CASSLTAYEQYF. CDR3 coding DNA: TGTGCCAGCAGCTTGACGGCCTACGAGCAGTACTTC. The variable domain in full, completed from reference TRBV5-5 and TRBJ2-7, reads DAGVTQSPTHLIKTRGQQVTLRCSPISGHKSVSWYQQVLGQGPQFIFQYYEKEERGRGNFPDRFSARQFPNYSSELNVNALLLGDSALYLCASSLTAYEQYFGPGTRLTVT.

This clone turned up a few times. V gene TRBV6-5 combines with J gene TRBJ2-5, with TRBD1 matching 7 bases. The V gene's germline CDR1 is MNHEY and CDR2 SVGAGI. The CDR3 contains 13 residues. V lost 7 bases, J lost 4 bases, and 6 bases stayed unmatched. The DNA for the CDR3 is TGTGCCAGCAAGCGCCAGGGGGTAGAGACCCAGTACTTC. Protein product: CASKRQGVETQYF.

This chain links TRBV5-4 with TRBJ2-1; TRBD2 aligns across 11 bases. CDR1 is SGHNT, CDR2 YYREEE, per germline (reference sequence). The CDR3 is 15 residues long. With 4 bases clipped from V and 7 bases from J, the junction kept 7 bases outside the gene matches. The CDR3 region is CASSLQLAGENEQFF. In DNA, the CDR3 is TGTGCCAGCAGCCTCCAACTAGCGGGGGAAAATGAGCAGTTCTTC. Filled out from reference TRBV5-4 and TRBJ2-1, the complete variable domain reads ETGVTQSPTHLIKTRGQQVTLRCSSQSGHNTVSWYQQALGQGPQFIFQYYREEENGRGNFPPRFSGLQFPNYSSELNVNALELDDSALYLCASSLQLAGENEQFFGPGTRLTVL.

The CDR3 DNA is TGTGCCAGCAGTACCCAACCCCCGGGACAGGGATGGGGCCGGGGCTATGGCTACACCTTC. It yields the protein CASSTQPPGQGWGRGYGYTF. The chain couples TRBV28 to TRBJ1-2; 9 bases agree with TRBD1. With 5 bases clipped from V and 4 bases from J, the junction kept 23 bases outside the gene matches. The CDR3 loop spans 20 amino acids. Germline V gene sequence: CDR1 MDHEN, CDR2 SYDVKM.

This CDR3 is CASNLRRDSPLHF. The DNA of the CDR3 is TGTGCCTCCAATCTAAGGAGGGATTCACCCCTCCACTTT. The chain joins TRBV19 to TRBJ1-6; the D is unclear. V was clipped by 11 bases and J by 8 bases, with 16 bases between them. The germline gives CDR1 LNHDA, CDR2 SQIVND (reference sequence). The CDR3 is made up of 13 amino acids.

The table lists this clone with a count of one. The chain joins TRBV3-1 (or the pseudogene TRBV3-2) to TRBJ1-2, with 8 bases that match TRBD1. Unmatched junction bases numbered 6, after V lost 5 bases and J lost 1 base. This CDR3 spans 15 amino acids. Germline CDR1 is LGHDT and CDR2 is YNNKEL (reference sequence). This chain's CDR3 is CASSYFDRGNYGYTF. Here the CDR3 DNA reads TGTGCCAGCAGCTATTTTGACAGGGGTAACTATGGCTACACCTTC.

The rearrangement uses TRBV5-6 and TRBJ1-5; D gene ambiguous. In germline, CDR1 is SGHDT, CDR2 YYEEEE. The ends were cut back, 5 bases at V and 8 bases at J, with 11 bases in the middle. The CDR3 totals 12 residues. CDR3 nucleotide sequence: TGTGCCAGCAGTTCCGGTAGTAAGCCCCAGCATTTT. This encodes CASSSGSKPQHF.

The rearrangement uses TRBV19 and TRBJ1-2; D unclear. Trimming took off 7 bases at V and 2 bases at J, with 8 bases between the two ends. Germline loops: CDR1 LNHDA, CDR2 SQIVND (reference sequence). The CDR3 sequence is 12 residues long. CDR3 DNA sequence: TGTGCCAGTAAAGAGAGGAACTATGGCTACACCTTC. This translates into CASKERNYGYTF. Based on the CDR3 plus reference TRBV19 and TRBJ1-2, the full variable domain is DGGITQSPKYLFRKEGQNVTLSCEQNLNHDAMYWYRQDPGQGLRLIYYSQIVNDFQKGDIAEGYSVSREKKESFPLTVTSAQKNPTAFYLCASKERNYGYTFGSGTRLTVV.

The rearrangement uses TRBV6-5 and TRBJ1-2; D unclear. The CDR3 contains 12 residues. The ends were cut back, 6 bases at V and 5 bases at J, with 10 bases in the middle. From germline, CDR1 is MNHEY and CDR2 SVGAGI. The CDR3 region has the DNA TGTGCCAGCAGGACCCCGGAGTATGGCTACACCTTC. It is translated as CASRTPEYGYTF.

In this sample, this clone turned up a few times. CDR3 DNA: TGTGCCAGTAGTATGGCCGGAGGGCCGAGCTCTGGAAACACCATATATTTT. Its protein product is CASSMAGGPSSGNTIYF. This chain joins TRBV19 and TRBJ1-3; D gene ambiguous. The CDR3 has 17 amino acids. Germline assignment: CDR1 LNHDA and CDR2 SQIVND (reference sequence). Trimming cost V 3 bases and J 0 bases, with 15 bases left between them.

The chain links TRBV24-1 to TRBJ1-5; D is unresolved. The V end was cut by 4 bases, the J end by 6 bases, with 18 bases between. This CDR3 is built from 16 residues. Germline values: CDR1 KGHDR, CDR2 SFDVKD. The CDR3 sequence is CATSENGRGRGQPQHF. As DNA, the CDR3 is TGTGCCACCAGTGAAAATGGACGGGGTCGAGGTCAGCCCCAGCATTTT.

The V gene is TRBV24-1, the J gene TRBJ1-5; D is unresolved. Germline CDR1 reads KGHDR; CDR2 reads SFDVKD. The CDR3 loop spans 14 amino acids. The V end lost 3 bases, the J end lost 5 bases, and 10 bases lay between the germline ends. CDR3 bases: TGTGCCACCAGTGATGCGGGGTTCCATCAGCCCCAGCATTTT. Translated: CATSDAGFHQPQHF.

The rearrangement uses TRBV18 and TRBJ2-1, with D tentatively TRBD2 (6 bases). This CDR3 contains 14 residues. The V gene lost 5 bases and the J gene lost 5 bases, with 13 bases spanning the gap. Germline CDR1 is KGHSH and CDR2 is LQKENI. The chain's CDR3 is CASSEGTVDNEQFF. CDR3 sequence (DNA): TGTGCCAGCTCAGAAGGGACTGTCGACAATGAGCAGTTCTTC. The full variable domain, completed using reference TRBV18 and TRBJ2-1, is NAGVMQNPRHLVRRRGQEARLRCSPMKGHSHVYWYRQLPEEGLKFMVYLQKENIIDESGMPKERFSAEFPKEGPSILRIQQVVRGDSAAYFCASSEGTVDNEQFFGPGTRLTVL.

This clone was detected only a few times. The V gene is TRBV5-1, the J gene TRBJ2-2, with D possibly matching TRBD1 (5 bases). The germline V gene has CDR1 SGHRS and CDR2 YFSETQ. The CDR3 is 13 residues long. V was trimmed by 5 bases and J by 5 bases, leaving 10 bases between them. DNA of the CDR3: TGCGCCAGCAGGGCAGGGAATACCGGGGAGCTGTTTTTT. The encoded protein is CASRAGNTGELFF.

The CDR3 region is CASSLLAAYEQYF. As DNA, the CDR3 is TGTGCCAGCAGCTTACTAGCGGCCTACGAGCAGTACTTC. The gene calls are TRBV7-2 and TRBJ2-7; 7 nucleotides line up with TRBD2. V gave up 2 bases and J gave up 2 bases; unmatched junction bases: 0. The CDR3 runs to 13 residues. Germline CDR1 is SGHTA and CDR2 is FQGNSA.

There are a few counts of this clone. This chain links TRBV7-8 with TRBJ2-3; TRBD2 might be the D (6 bases). V gave up 5 bases and J gave up 1 base, with 16 bases separating them. There are 16 residues in the CDR3. Germline assignment: CDR1 SGHVS and CDR2 FQNEAQ. CDR3 DNA: TGTGCCAGCAGCCAAAAACGGGGAGGTCGCACAGATACGCAGTATTTT. This encodes CASSQKRGGRTDTQYF.

J is TRBJ2-5 and V is TRBV5-6, with D uncertain. CDR1 and CDR2 from the germline V gene are SGHDT and YYEEEE. The length of the CDR3 is 13 residues. V was shortened by 4 bases and J by 0 bases, with 7 bases between the two germline ends. This CDR3 is CASSRRHQETQYF. The DNA for the CDR3 is TGTGCCAGCAGCCGGAGACACCAAGAGACCCAGTACTTC.

The J gene is TRBJ1-2, the V gene TRBV30; a possible D gene is TRBD1 (6 bases). The CDR3 extends over 16 amino acids. The germline V gene encodes CDR1 GTSNPN and CDR2 SVGIG (reference sequence). The germline V and J ends were trimmed by 3 bases and 2 bases, with 19 bases remaining between them. The CDR3 spells CAWRGSAGASNYGYTF. Written as DNA, the CDR3 is TGTGCCTGGAGGGGATCCGCAGGGGCGTCAAACTATGGCTACACCTTC.

V gene TRBV9 combines with J gene TRBJ1-1, with TRBD1 as a possible D gene (5 bases). The V end lost 9 bases, the J end lost 3 bases, and 18 bases lay between the germline ends. CDR1 and CDR2 (germline): SGDLS, YYNGEE. This CDR3 comprises 14 residues. The CDR3 DNA reads as TGTGCCACTACGGAGGGACCCTGGGACACTGAAGCTTTCTTT. This translates into CATTEGPWDTEAFF. Complete variable domain (other parts from reference TRBV9 and TRBJ1-1): DSGVTQTPKHLITATGQRVTLRCSPRSGDLSVYWYQQSLDQGLQFLIQYYNGEERAKGNILERFSAQQFPDLHSELNLSSLELGDSALYFCATTEGPWDTEAFFGQGTRLTVV.

Turning to this clone: In the same sample, other DNA sequences code for this CDR3. V usage is TRBV29-1 and J usage is TRBJ1-5; 8 nucleotides align to TRBD1. Germline V gene lookup returns CDR1 SQVTM and CDR2 ANQGSEA. The CDR3 loop spans 15 amino acids. V trimming: 4 bases; J trimming: 0 bases; junction bases outside the gene matches: 5. CDR3 in amino acids: CSVGQGAGSNQPQHF. The CDR3 DNA sequence: TGCAGCGTTGGTCAGGGGGCTGGTAGCAATCAGCCCCAGCATTTT.

The J gene is TRBJ1-2, the V gene TRBV5-1; TRBD1 is a possible D gene (6 bases). Germline CDR1 and CDR2: SGHRS and YFSETQ. The CDR3 length is 14 residues. V gave up 3 bases and J gave up 0 bases, with 9 bases separating them. CDR3 sequence (DNA): TGCGCCAGCAGCTGGGACATAGCTAACTATGGCTACACCTTC. Protein product: CASSWDIANYGYTF. Together with reference TRBV5-1 and TRBJ1-2, the CDR3 gives the full variable domain: KAGVTQTPRYLIKTRGQQVTLSCSPISGHRSVSWYQQTPGQGLQFLFEYFSETQRNKGNFPGRFSGRQFSNSRSEMNVSTLELGDSALYLCASSWDIANYGYTFGSGTRLTVV.

The chain employs TRBV7-9 and TRBJ1-2; unclear D gene. The V gene's germline CDR1 is SEHNR and CDR2 FQNEAQ (reference sequence). The CDR3 sequence is 15 residues long. The V and J ends lost 3 bases and 4 bases respectively, with 15 bases between them. The CDR3 DNA reads as TGTGCCAGCAGCTTTGAGGTCGGTCACCCCTATGGCTACACCTTC. This sequence encodes CASSFEVGHPYGYTF.

V is TRBV4-1 and J is TRBJ2-3, with TRBD2 identical over 8 bases. Trimming took 0 bases from V and 4 from J; bases not matched to a gene: 12. CDR3 length equals 18 residues. Germline CDR1 reads MGHRA; CDR2 reads YSYEKL. The CDR3 sequence: CASSQDLSGSINADTQYF. The CDR3 DNA sequence: TGCGCCAGCAGCCAAGACTTAAGCGGGAGTATAAACGCAGATACGCAGTATTTT.

The chain joins TRBV6-2 or TRBV6-3 to TRBJ2-1; 8 positions agree with TRBD1. Germline trimming cut 4 bases from V and 0 bases from J; bases unmatched to any gene: 2. This CDR3 contains 15 residues. Germline loops: CDR1 MNHEY, CDR2 SVGEGT. Written as DNA, the CDR3 is TGTGCCAGCAGTTTTGGACAGGGCTCCTACAATGAGCAGTTCTTC. It is translated as CASSFGQGSYNEQFF.

V and J are TRBV9 and TRBJ1-6, with 7 bases aligning to TRBD1. V gave up 9 bases and J gave up 5 bases; unmatched junction bases: 8. The germline V gene encodes CDR1 SGDLS and CDR2 YYNGEE. The CDR3 contains 14 residues. CDR3 loop: CATNSGTDNSPLHF. CDR3 in DNA: TGTGCCACCAATTCCGGGACAGATAATTCACCCCTCCACTTT. The full variable domain, its missing parts supplied by reference TRBV9 and TRBJ1-6, is DSGVTQTPKHLITATGQRVTLRCSPRSGDLSVYWYQQSLDQGLQFLIQYYNGEERAKGNILERFSAQQFPDLHSELNLSSLELGDSALYFCATNSGTDNSPLHFGNGTRLTVT.